Listed here is a single TCR beta chain. This sample was included in a study of T-cell memory formation after mild COVID-19. TCRdb reprocessed the 5' RACE reads with MiXCR, giving one entry per CDR3 protein. The table lists 300,000 to 400,000 distinct CDR3 sequences, roughly 15% of them singletons. The CDR3 runs 13 residues. CDR1 DFQATT and CDR2 SNEGSKA come from the germline V gene (reference sequence). With 6 bases removed from V and 3 bases from J, the gap between germline ends came to 11 bases. The chain combines TRBV20-1 with TRBJ2-2; D ambiguous. Sequenced input: PBMCs or a T cell subset sorted from them (not recorded which). This TCR derives from a young man who had mild COVID-19 (a few samples of this study predate the infection). Cell type and time point are not known. The CDR3 region has the DNA TGCAGTGCCCAGCACAGCTACACCGGGGAGCTGTTTTTT. Its protein is CSAQHSYTGELFF.